The 5 T cell receptor beta chains listed next were all sequenced from one sample in a study of response to subunit inactivated influenza vaccine. TCRdb re-called the RT-PCR reads with MiXCR, one entry per CDR3 protein. The sample lists over 400,000 distinct CDR3 sequences; 10% to 15% were seen once. The sequenced sample was PBMCs from blood, obtained 40 to 50 days after vaccination. Every receptor here comes from a man aged 50 to 59 who received an inactivated influenza vaccine.

The V and J genes are TRBV28 and TRBJ2-5, with TRBD1 matching 10 bases. Germline V gives CDR1 MDHEN, CDR2 SYDVKM. CDR3 length equals 16 residues. With V trimmed by 5 bases and J by 2 bases, 8 bases remained unmatched. The CDR3 DNA reads as TGTGCCAGCAGTGCTTTCGTGGGACAGGGGCAAGAGACCCAGTACTTC. Encoded protein: CASSAFVGQGQETQYF. Full variable domain (missing parts from reference TRBV28 and TRBJ2-5): DVKVTQSSRYLVKRTGEKVFLECVQDMDHENMFWYRQDPGLGLRLIYFSYDVKMKEKGDIPEGYSVSREKKERFSLILESASTNQTSMYLCASSAFVGQGQETQYFGPGTRLLVL.

This clonotype showed up just a few times. The rearrangement links TRBV6-1 to TRBJ2-2; 9 nucleotides agree with TRBD2. V shed 5 bases and J 5 bases; nucleotides not matched to a gene: 3. The CDR3 has 14 amino acids. From germline, CDR1 is MNHNS and CDR2 SASEGT. This chain's CDR3 is CASSLSGGTGELFF. The CDR3, as DNA: TGTGCCAGCAGTCTGAGCGGGGGGACCGGGGAGCTGTTTTTT.

The sample holds many counts of this clonotype. The genes are TRBV11-2 and TRBJ2-1; 13 nucleotides line up with TRBD2. This CDR3 has 15 residues. Unmatched junction bases numbered 1, after V lost 4 bases and J lost 4 bases. The germline V gene encodes CDR1 SGHAT and CDR2 FQNNGV. CDR3 in DNA: TGTGCCAGCAGCTGGACTAGCGGGGGATACAATGAGCAGTTCTTC. This sequence encodes CASSWTSGGYNEQFF. The full variable domain, its missing parts supplied by reference TRBV11-2 and TRBJ2-1, is EAGVAQSPRYKIIEKRQSVAFWCNPISGHATLYWYQQILGQGPKLLIQFQNNGVVDDSQLPKDRFSAERLKGVDSTLKIQPAKLEDSAVYLCASSWTSGGYNEQFFGPGTRLTVL.

This clonotype turned up a few times. The gene calls are TRBV4-1 and TRBJ1-1; a weak D match, TRBD1 (6 bases). The V gene's germline CDR1 is MGHRA and CDR2 YSYEKL. Trimming pared 3 bases from V and 6 bases from J, leaving 17 bases between. This CDR3 has 15 residues. CDR3 in amino acids: CASSHGTGGLPEAFF. CDR3 nucleotide sequence: TGCGCCAGCAGCCATGGAACGGGGGGGCTCCCTGAAGCTTTCTTT.

The CDR3 sequence: CATGAHEQYF. The CDR3 region has the DNA TGTGCCACCGGGGCTCACGAGCAGTACTTC. The rearrangement links TRBV10-3 to TRBJ2-7; D is perhaps TRBD1 or TRBD2 (5 bases each). The length of the CDR3 is 10 residues. CDR1 ENHRY and CDR2 SYGVKD come from the germline V gene. V lost 10 bases, J lost 5 bases, and 9 bases lay in between.